Shown below are 24 T cell receptor beta chains from a single sample sequenced in a study of T cell responses to AZD1222 COVID-19 vaccine. Repertoires were generated with immunoSEQ multiplex PCR, while TCRdb's copy carries only in-frame clones and drops some. The table records approximately 100,000 clones, roughly 86% of them present only once. Sequenced material: peripheral blood, taken on day 0 of MenACWY control vaccination. The receptors were gathered from an adult in good health.

V usage is TRBV15 and J usage is TRBJ1-1, with a tentative D call TRBD1 (6 bases). The CDR3 sequence is 19 residues long. V shed 4 bases and J shed 7 bases, with 31 bases lying between them. Germline CDR1 and CDR2: LNHNV and YYDKDF (reference sequence). The CDR3 region is CATSNVYIGTQRWGDEAFF. For the CDR3, the DNA is TGTGCCACCAGCAATGTATATATCGGGACACAAAGATGGGGGGATGAAGCTTTCTTT.

The genes are TRBV12-3 or TRBV12-4 and TRBJ1-2; D uncertain. V lost 1 base to trimming and J lost 6 bases, with 6 bases between them. The CDR3 extends over 12 amino acids. The DNA of the CDR3 is TGTGCCAGCAGTTTAGGCGAGAATGGCTACACCTTC. This gives the protein CASSLGENGYTF.

The chain uses TRBV6-5 and TRBJ2-7; D unclear. V was clipped by 5 bases and J by 2 bases, with 16 bases between them. CDR3 length: 15 residues. Per the germline V gene, CDR1 is MNHEY and CDR2 is SVGAGI. CDR3 DNA sequence: TGTGCCAGCAGTACTCTAACGGGTGGGGCCTACGAGCAGTACTTC. This encodes CASSTLTGGAYEQYF.

This chain links TRBV5-5 with TRBJ2-1; 9 bases map to TRBD2. Germline loops: CDR1 SGHKS, CDR2 YYEKEE (reference sequence). Germline trimming cut 3 bases from V and 2 bases from J; bases unmatched to any gene: 3. The CDR3 runs 15 residues. Here the CDR3 DNA reads TGTGCCAGCAGCTGGATAGCGGGGGCCTACAATGAGCAGTTCTTC. As protein: CASSWIAGAYNEQFF.

The chain recombines TRBV5-4 with TRBJ1-2; D ambiguous. Trimming stripped 4 bases from V and 0 bases from J, with 10 bases between. This CDR3 is built from 14 residues. In germline, CDR1 is SGHNT, CDR2 YYREEE (reference sequence). The CDR3 nucleotides read TGTGCCAGCAGCCGACGGCTTTCTAACTATGGCTACACCTTC. It specifies CASSRRLSNYGYTF.

The chain is built from TRBV6-5 and TRBJ1-5; 8 bases map to TRBD1. The CDR3 totals 15 residues. Germline V gene lookup returns CDR1 MNHEY and CDR2 SVGAGI. With 6 bases clipped from V and 9 bases from J, the junction kept 13 bases outside the gene matches. The CDR3 loop reads CASRRGTGLNWPQHF. The CDR3 region has the DNA TGTGCCAGCAGGCGGGGGACAGGCCTTAATTGGCCCCAGCATTTT.

This sequence joins TRBV24-1 and TRBJ2-2, with a weak D call TRBD2 (5 bases). The CDR3 sequence is 16 residues long. V dropped 0 bases and J dropped 6 bases, with 13 bases sitting between them. The germline gives CDR1 KGHDR, CDR2 SFDVKD. CDR3 loop: CATSDLQLGFAGELFF. The CDR3 nucleotides are TGTGCCACCAGTGATTTGCAACTAGGGTTTGCCGGGGAGCTGTTTTTT.

The rearrangement joins TRBV4-2 to TRBJ2-7; 7 bases are shared with TRBD1. The germline V gene has CDR1 LGHNA and CDR2 YNFKEQ. The junction had 4 bases not matched to a gene; V was cut back by 3 bases and J by 2 bases. The CDR3 totals 14 residues. The CDR3 loop is CASSQETGPYEQYF. The CDR3 DNA reads TGTGCCAGCAGCCAGGAGACAGGGCCCTACGAGCAGTACTTC.

The chain couples TRBV4-2 to TRBJ2-2, with D maybe TRBD1 (6 bases). The length of the CDR3 is 16 residues. Trimming shortened V by 2 bases and J by 7 bases, and 17 bases separated the two germline ends. Germline CDR1 reads LGHNA; CDR2 reads YNFKEQ. Here the CDR3 DNA reads TGTGCCAGCAGCCAATACGTCTGGGACAAAGGCGGGGAGCTGTTTTTT. It translates to CASSQYVWDKGGELFF.

This sequence joins TRBV10-3 and TRBJ2-7, with D uncertain. Trimming took off 0 bases at V and 3 bases at J, with 9 bases between the two ends. Germline V gene sequence: CDR1 ENHRY, CDR2 SYGVKD. The CDR3 extends over 14 amino acids. CDR3 DNA: TGTGCCATCAGTGAGTCTGGCGTCCTCTACGAGCAGTACTTC. Its protein is CAISESGVLYEQYF.

The V call is TRBV18, the J call TRBJ2-3, with 8 bases that match TRBD2. The V gene end was trimmed by 3 bases and the J gene end by 4 bases; junction bases not matched to a gene: 6. Germline CDR1 and CDR2: KGHSH and LQKENI. The CDR3 extends over 15 amino acids. CDR3 sequence: CASSPGGGRPDTQYF. The CDR3 nucleotides read TGTGCCAGCTCACCGGGCGGGGGGCGCCCAGATACGCAGTATTTT.

The CDR3 loop reads CASSTRTGNTGELFF. As DNA, the CDR3 is TGTGCCAGCAGTACCAGGACAGGGAACACCGGGGAGCTGTTTTTT. The chain uses TRBV27 and TRBJ2-2; 7 bases agree with TRBD1. CDR3 size: 15 residues. Germline-derived CDR1 and CDR2 are MNHEY and SMNVEV (reference sequence). V dropped 5 bases and J dropped 1; count of bases not matched to a gene: 4.

The chain couples TRBV2 to TRBJ2-2; 7 bases are a match to TRBD1. The V gene end was trimmed by 6 bases and the J gene end by 1 base; junction bases not matched to a gene: 5. This CDR3 is built from 15 residues. CDR1 is SNHLY and CDR2 is FYNNEI in the germline V gene. CDR3 amino acids: CASRRGQQNTGELFF. The CDR3 DNA reads TGTGCCAGCAGGAGGGGACAGCAGAACACCGGGGAGCTGTTTTTT.

The chain has TRBV28 and TRBJ1-5; no clear D gene. The CDR3 contains 14 residues. From germline, CDR1 is MDHEN and CDR2 SYDVKM. Trimming took off 7 bases at V and 4 bases at J, with 14 bases between the two ends. Here the CDR3 reads CASTVAQVNQPQHF. In DNA, the CDR3 is TGTGCCAGCACCGTGGCACAAGTAAATCAGCCCCAGCATTTT. The full variable domain, in which reference TRBV28 and TRBJ1-5 provide the parts outside the CDR3, is DVKVTQSSRYLVKRTGEKVFLECVQDMDHENMFWYRQDPGLGLRLIYFSYDVKMKEKGDIPEGYSVSREKKERFSLILESASTNQTSMYLCASTVAQVNQPQHFGDGTRLSIL.

The chain combines TRBV5-8 with TRBJ1-5; D is possibly TRBD1 (6 bases). Deletions cut 4 bases from V and 1 base from J, with 9 bases between. The CDR3 extends over 14 amino acids. Germline V CDR1 and CDR2: SGHTS, YDEGEE. CDR3 sequence (DNA): TGTGCCAGCAGCACCGGACAGAGCAATCAGCCCCAGCATTTT. Encoded protein: CASSTGQSNQPQHF. The full variable domain, completed using reference TRBV5-8 and TRBJ1-5, is EAGVTQSPTHLIKTRGQQATLRCSPISGHTSVYWYQQALGLGLQFLLWYDEGEERNRGNFPPRFSGRQFPNYSSELNVNALELEDSALYLCASSTGQSNQPQHFGDGTRLSIL.

The J gene is TRBJ2-3, the V gene TRBV10-1; 9 bases align to TRBD2. CDR1 and CDR2 (germline): WNHNN, SYGVQD (reference sequence). This CDR3 region has 14 residues. The V segment lost 2 bases and the J segment 15 bases; nucleotides outside the gene matches: 12. The CDR3 spells CASSEPLAGLIRYF. Here the CDR3 DNA reads TGCGCCAGCAGTGAGCCCCTAGCGGGGCTGATACGATATTTT.

The V call is TRBV12-3 or TRBV12-4, the J call TRBJ2-3; no clear D gene. This CDR3 is built from 12 residues. V was pared by 4 bases and J by 1 base, with 3 bases between. The CDR3 DNA sequence: TGTGCCAGCAGTTCAGGCACAGATACGCAGTATTTT. Amino acids: CASSSGTDTQYF.

The genes are TRBV7-2 and TRBJ2-7, with 10 bases aligning to TRBD2. Trimming at V came to 5 bases and at J to 3 bases, leaving 4 bases not matched to a gene. Germline CDR1 reads SGHTA; CDR2 reads FQGNSA. The CDR3 consists of 14 residues. The CDR3 DNA follows: TGTGCCAGCAGCCCAAGGACTAGCGGCTACGAGCAGTACTTC. Translation: CASSPRTSGYEQYF.

This clone has only a few counts. V gene TRBV4-2 combines with J gene TRBJ2-5; D gene uncertain. V dropped 3 bases and J dropped 2 bases, with 19 bases sitting between them. Germline assignment: CDR1 LGHNA and CDR2 YNFKEQ. CDR3 length equals 17 residues. DNA of the CDR3: TGTGCCAGCAGCCAGAACTCTTGGGTGACTGGACAAGAGACCCAGTACTTC. Its translation is CASSQNSWVTGQETQYF.

This clone appeared a single time. The chain carries TRBV7-3 and TRBJ1-1, with D possibly matching TRBD1 (6 bases). With 5 bases removed from V and 4 bases from J, the gap between germline ends came to 17 bases. The germline V gene has CDR1 SGHTA and CDR2 FQGTGA. CDR3 length: 15 amino acids. The chain's CDR3 is CASSPRGGRVTEAFF. CDR3 DNA sequence: TGTGCCAGCAGCCCTCGAGGGGGGAGGGTCACTGAAGCTTTCTTT.

This chain connects TRBV2 to TRBJ2-6; the match to TRBD1 covers 7 bases. Losses at the gene ends were 6 bases for V and 0 bases for J; bases not matched to a gene: 11. The CDR3 extends over 18 amino acids. Germline V gene lookup returns CDR1 SNHLY and CDR2 FYNNEI. The CDR3 DNA reads TGTGCCAGCAGACGGACAGGACAATTACTCTCTGGGGCCAACGTCCTGACTTTC. Amino acids: CASRRTGQLLSGANVLTF.

The rearrangement joins TRBV5-6 to TRBJ2-7; D gene ambiguous. This CDR3 has 15 amino acids. V shed 0 bases and J shed 0 bases, with 10 bases lying between them. Germline assignment: CDR1 SGHDT and CDR2 YYEEEE. This chain's CDR3 is CASSLGGFSSYEQYF. DNA of the CDR3: TGTGCCAGCAGCTTGGGAGGATTTAGCTCCTACGAGCAGTACTTC.

This clone showed up just once. This sequence joins TRBV5-1 and TRBJ1-5; D is possibly TRBD1 (5 bases). V was cut by 5 bases and J by 6 bases, with 18 bases left in between. Germline V gene sequence: CDR1 SGHRS, CDR2 YFSETQ. The CDR3 totals 15 residues. The CDR3 region is CASRSWGVRGQPQHF. CDR3 coding DNA: TGCGCCAGCAGGTCGTGGGGGGTTAGAGGTCAGCCCCAGCATTTT.

This chain connects TRBV29-1 to TRBJ1-1; the match to TRBD1 covers 11 bases. The trim removed 7 bases at V and 4 bases at J, leaving 5 bases unmatched. Germline V CDR1 and CDR2: SQVTM, ANQGSEA. This CDR3 has 13 residues. The CDR3 loop reads CSAVGTGGTEAFF. The CDR3 nucleotides read TGCAGCGCCGTTGGGACAGGGGGCACTGAAGCTTTCTTT. Based on the CDR3 plus reference TRBV29-1 and TRBJ1-1, the full variable domain is SAVISQKPSRDICQRGTSLTIQCQVDSQVTMMFWYRQQPGQSLTLIATANQGSEATYESGFVIDKFPISRPNLTFSTLTVSNMSPEDSSIYLCSAVGTGGTEAFFGQGTRLTVV.